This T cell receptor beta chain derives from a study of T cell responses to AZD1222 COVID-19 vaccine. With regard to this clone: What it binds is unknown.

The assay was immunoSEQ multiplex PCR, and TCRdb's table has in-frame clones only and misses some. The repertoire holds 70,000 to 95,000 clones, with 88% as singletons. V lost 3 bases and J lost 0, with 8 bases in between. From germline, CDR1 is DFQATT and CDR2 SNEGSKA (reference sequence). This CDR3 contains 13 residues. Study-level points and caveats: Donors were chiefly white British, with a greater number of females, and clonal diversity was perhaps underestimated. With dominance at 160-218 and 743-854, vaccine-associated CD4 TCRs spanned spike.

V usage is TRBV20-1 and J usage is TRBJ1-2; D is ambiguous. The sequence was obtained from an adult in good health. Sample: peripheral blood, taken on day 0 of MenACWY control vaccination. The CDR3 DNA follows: TGCAGTGCTAGTCGACATTCTAACTATGGCTACACCTTC. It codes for CSASRHSNYGYTF.